The entry below gives a single T cell receptor (beta chain) sequence along with its context. Germline V CDR1 and CDR2: MNHNY, SVGAGI (reference sequence). V was trimmed by 2 bases and J by 7 bases, leaving 15 bases between them. The CDR3 sequence is 15 residues long. The record originates from a study of control samples from healthy donors and cancer patients. The protocol was immunoSEQ multiplex PCR, while the TCRdb copy is restricted to in-frame clones and leaves out a portion. The data contain over 75,000 clones, around 80% of them singletons. The sequenced sample consisted of blood. This receptor was taken from a man aged 60 to 69 in good health. The chain employs TRBV6-6 and TRBJ1-5, with D hard to call. The CDR3, as DNA: TGTGCCAGCAGTTACATGGAACAGCGGGTACAGCCCCAGCATTTT. Its translation: CASSYMEQRVQPQHF.